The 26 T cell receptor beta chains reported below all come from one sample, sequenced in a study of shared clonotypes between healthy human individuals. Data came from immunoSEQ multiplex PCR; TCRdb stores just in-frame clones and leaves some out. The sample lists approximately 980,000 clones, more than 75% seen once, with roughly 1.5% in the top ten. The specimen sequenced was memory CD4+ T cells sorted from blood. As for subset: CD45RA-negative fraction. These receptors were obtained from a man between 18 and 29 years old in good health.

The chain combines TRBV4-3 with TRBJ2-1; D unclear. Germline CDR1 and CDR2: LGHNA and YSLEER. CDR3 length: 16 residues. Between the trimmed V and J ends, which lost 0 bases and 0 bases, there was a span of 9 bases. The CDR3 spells CASSQDRVTSYNEQFF. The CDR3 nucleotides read TGCGCCAGCAGCCAAGATAGGGTTACCTCCTACAATGAGCAGTTCTTC.

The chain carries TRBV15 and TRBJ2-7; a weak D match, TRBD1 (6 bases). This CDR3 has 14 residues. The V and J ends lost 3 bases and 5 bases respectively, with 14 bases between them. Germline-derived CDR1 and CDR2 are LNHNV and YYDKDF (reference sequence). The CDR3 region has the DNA TGTGCCACCAGCAGTGACCCAGGGGTGGACGAGCAGTACTTC. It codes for CATSSDPGVDEQYF.

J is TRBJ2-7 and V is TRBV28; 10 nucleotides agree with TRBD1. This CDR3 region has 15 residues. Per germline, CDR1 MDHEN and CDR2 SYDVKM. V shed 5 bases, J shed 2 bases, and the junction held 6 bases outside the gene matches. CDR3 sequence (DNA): TGTGCCAGCAGTACCCCGGGACAGGGGACCTACGAGCAGTACTTC. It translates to CASSTPGQGTYEQYF.

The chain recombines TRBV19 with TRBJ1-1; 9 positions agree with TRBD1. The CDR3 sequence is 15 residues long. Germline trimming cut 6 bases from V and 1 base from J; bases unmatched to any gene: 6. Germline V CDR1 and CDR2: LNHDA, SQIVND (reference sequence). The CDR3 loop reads CASRRDRASNTEAFF. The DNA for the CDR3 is TGTGCCAGTAGAAGGGACAGGGCGTCGAACACTGAAGCTTTCTTT.

The CDR3 DNA reads TGTGCCAGCAGCCTAGCCCGTCCCGGCTCCGGAAACACCATATATTTT. This sequence encodes CASSLARPGSGNTIYF. The rearrangement links TRBV13 to TRBJ1-3; D remains unclear. Germline V gives CDR1 PRHDT, CDR2 FYEKMQ (reference sequence). Trimming stripped 5 bases from V and 4 bases from J, with 18 bases between. This CDR3 contains 16 residues.

The CDR3 nucleotides are TGTGCCAGCAGTGTGGTGGCGACTGAAGCTTTCTTT. Its protein product is CASSVVATEAFF. V gene TRBV2 combines with J gene TRBJ1-1; D not certain. Trimming left V 4 bases short and J 5 bases short, with 8 bases between. Germline V CDR1 and CDR2: SNHLY, FYNNEI. CDR3 length equals 12 residues.

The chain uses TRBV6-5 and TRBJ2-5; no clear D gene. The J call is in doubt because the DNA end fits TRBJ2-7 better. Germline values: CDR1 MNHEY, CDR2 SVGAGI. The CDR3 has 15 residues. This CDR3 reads CASSPGTAITYEQYF. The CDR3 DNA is TGTGCCAGCAGTCCAGGCACAGCTATCACCTACGAGCAGTACTTC.

The CDR3 spells CASSLVGANTGELFF. CDR3 bases: TGTGCCAGCAGCTTAGTGGGGGCTAACACCGGGGAGCTGTTTTTT. The rearrangement uses TRBV11-2 and TRBJ2-2; D possibly corresponds to TRBD1 (6 bases). Trimming removed 1 base at V and 2 bases at J, with 8 bases between. Germline CDR1 reads SGHAT; CDR2 reads FQNNGV. The CDR3 runs 15 residues.

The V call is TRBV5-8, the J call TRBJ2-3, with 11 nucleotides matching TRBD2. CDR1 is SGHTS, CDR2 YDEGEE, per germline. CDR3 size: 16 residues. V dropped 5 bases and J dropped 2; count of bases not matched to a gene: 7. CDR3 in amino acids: CASSFGLAGLTDTQYF. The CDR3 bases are TGTGCCAGCAGTTTCGGACTAGCGGGCCTCACAGATACGCAGTATTTT. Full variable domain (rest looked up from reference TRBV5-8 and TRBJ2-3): EAGVTQSPTHLIKTRGQQATLRCSPISGHTSVYWYQQALGLGLQFLLWYDEGEERNRGNFPPRFSGRQFPNYSSELNVNALELEDSALYLCASSFGLAGLTDTQYFGPGTRLTVL.

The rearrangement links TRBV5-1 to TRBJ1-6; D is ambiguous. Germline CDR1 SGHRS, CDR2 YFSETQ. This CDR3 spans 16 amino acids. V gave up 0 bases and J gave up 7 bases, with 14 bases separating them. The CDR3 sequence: CASSLGTGRVNSPLHF. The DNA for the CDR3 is TGCGCCAGCAGCTTGGGGACGGGAAGGGTAAATTCACCCCTCCACTTT. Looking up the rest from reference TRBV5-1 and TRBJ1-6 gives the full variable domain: KAGVTQTPRYLIKTRGQQVTLSCSPISGHRSVSWYQQTPGQGLQFLFEYFSETQRNKGNFPGRFSGRQFSNSRSEMNVSTLELGDSALYLCASSLGTGRVNSPLHFGNGTRLTVT.

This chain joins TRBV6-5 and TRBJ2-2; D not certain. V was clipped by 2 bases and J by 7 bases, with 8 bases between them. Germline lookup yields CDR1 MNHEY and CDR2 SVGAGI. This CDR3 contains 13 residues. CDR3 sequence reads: CASSYLPHGELFF. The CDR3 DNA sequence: TGTGCCAGCAGTTACCTACCCCACGGGGAGCTGTTTTTT.

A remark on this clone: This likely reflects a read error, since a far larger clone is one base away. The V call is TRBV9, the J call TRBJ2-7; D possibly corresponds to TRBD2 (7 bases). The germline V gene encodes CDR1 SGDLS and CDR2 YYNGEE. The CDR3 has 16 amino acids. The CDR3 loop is CARSVGGAGGSYEQYF. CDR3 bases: TGTGCCCGCAGCGTAGGGGGAGCCGGGGGGTCCTACGAGCAGTACTTC. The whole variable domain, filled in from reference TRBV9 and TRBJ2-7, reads DSGVTQTPKHLITATGQRVTLRCSPRSGDLSVYWYQQSLDQGLQFLIQYYNGEERAKGNILERFSAQQFPDLHSELNLSSLELGDSALYFCARSVGGAGGSYEQYFGPGTRLTVT.

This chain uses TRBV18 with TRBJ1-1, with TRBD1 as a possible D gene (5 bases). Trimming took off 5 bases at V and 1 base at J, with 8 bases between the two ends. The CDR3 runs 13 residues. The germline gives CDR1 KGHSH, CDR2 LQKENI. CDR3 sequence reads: CASSADKNTEAFF. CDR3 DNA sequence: TGTGCCAGCTCAGCGGACAAGAACACTGAAGCTTTCTTT.

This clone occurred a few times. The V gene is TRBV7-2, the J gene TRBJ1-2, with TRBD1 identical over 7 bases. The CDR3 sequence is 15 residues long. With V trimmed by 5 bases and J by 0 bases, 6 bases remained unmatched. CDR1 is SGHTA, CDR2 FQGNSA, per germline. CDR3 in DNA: TGTGCCAGCAGCGCCCGACAGGGACCTAACTATGGCTACACCTTC. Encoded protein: CASSARQGPNYGYTF.

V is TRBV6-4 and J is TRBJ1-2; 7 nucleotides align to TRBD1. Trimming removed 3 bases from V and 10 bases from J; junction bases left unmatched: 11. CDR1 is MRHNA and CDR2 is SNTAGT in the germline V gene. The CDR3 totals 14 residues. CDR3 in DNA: TGTGCCAGCAGTGAAGTCTGGGCAGGGGGGAACTACACCTTC. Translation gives CASSEVWAGGNYTF.

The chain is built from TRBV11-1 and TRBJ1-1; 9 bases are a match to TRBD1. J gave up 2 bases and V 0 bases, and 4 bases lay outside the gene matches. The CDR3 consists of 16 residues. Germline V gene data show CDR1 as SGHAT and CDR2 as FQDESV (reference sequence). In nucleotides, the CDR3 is TGTGCCAGCAGCTTAGCGCCGGGACAGGGAAACACTGAAGCTTTCTTT. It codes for CASSLAPGQGNTEAFF.

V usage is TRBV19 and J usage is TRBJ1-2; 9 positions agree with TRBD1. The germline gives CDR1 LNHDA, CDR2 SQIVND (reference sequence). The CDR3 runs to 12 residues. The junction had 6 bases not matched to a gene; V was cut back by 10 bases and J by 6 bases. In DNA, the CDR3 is TGTGCCACCACAGGGGGCGCCGATGGCTACACCTTC. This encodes CATTGGADGYTF.

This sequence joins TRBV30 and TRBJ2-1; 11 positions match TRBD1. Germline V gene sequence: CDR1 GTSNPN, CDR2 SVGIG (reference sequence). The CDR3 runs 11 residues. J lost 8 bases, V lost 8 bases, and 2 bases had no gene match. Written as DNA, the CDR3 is TGTGCCCGGGACAGGGGGGATGAGCAGTTCTTC. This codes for CARDRGDEQFF.

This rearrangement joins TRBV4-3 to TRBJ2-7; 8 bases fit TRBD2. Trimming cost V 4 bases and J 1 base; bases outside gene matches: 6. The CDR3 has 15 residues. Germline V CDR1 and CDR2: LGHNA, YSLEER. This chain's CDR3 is CASSRTSGDSYEQYF. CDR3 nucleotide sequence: TGCGCCAGCAGCCGAACTAGCGGAGATTCCTACGAGCAGTACTTC.

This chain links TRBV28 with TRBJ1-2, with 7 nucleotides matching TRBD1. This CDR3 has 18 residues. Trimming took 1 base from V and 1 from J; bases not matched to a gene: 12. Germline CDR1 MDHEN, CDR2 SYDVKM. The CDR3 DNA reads TGTGCCAGCAGTTTATTTAGGTCGGGGCAGGGGGATAACTATGGCTACACCTTC. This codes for CASSLFRSGQGDNYGYTF.

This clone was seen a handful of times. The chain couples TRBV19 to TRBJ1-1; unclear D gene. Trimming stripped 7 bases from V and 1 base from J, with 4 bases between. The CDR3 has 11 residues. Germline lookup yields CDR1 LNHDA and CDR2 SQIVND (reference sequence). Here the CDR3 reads CASNQNTEAFF. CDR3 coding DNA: TGTGCCAGTAACCAGAACACTGAAGCTTTCTTT.

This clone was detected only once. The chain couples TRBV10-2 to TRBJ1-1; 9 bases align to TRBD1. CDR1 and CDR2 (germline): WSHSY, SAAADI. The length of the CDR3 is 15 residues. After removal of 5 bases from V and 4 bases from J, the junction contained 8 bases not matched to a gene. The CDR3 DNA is TGCGCCAGCAGTCCAACACAGGGGGCGAGCACTGAAGCTTTCTTT. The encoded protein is CASSPTQGASTEAFF.

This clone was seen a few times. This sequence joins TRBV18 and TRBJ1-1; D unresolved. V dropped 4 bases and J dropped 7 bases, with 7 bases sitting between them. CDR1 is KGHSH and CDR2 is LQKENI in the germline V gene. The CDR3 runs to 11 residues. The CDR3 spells CASSQTVEAFF. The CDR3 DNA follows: TGTGCCAGCTCACAAACGGTTGAAGCTTTCTTT.

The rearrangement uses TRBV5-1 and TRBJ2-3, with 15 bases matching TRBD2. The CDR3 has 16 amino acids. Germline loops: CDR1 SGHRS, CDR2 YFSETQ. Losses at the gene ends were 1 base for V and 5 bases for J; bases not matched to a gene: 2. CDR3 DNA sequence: TGCGCCAGCAGCTTGACGGGACTAGCGGGGGGAGATACGCAGTATTTT. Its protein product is CASSLTGLAGGDTQYF.

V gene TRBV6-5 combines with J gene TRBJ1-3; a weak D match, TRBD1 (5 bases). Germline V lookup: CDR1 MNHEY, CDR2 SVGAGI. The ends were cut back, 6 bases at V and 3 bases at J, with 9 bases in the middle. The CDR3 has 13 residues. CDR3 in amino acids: CASSRGRGNTIYF. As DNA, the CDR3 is TGTGCCAGCAGCCGGGGCCGTGGAAACACCATATATTTT.

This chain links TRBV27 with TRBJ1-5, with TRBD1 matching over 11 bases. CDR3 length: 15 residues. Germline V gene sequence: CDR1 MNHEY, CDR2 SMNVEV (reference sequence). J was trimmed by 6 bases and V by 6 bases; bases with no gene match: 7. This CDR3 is CASRGQGALGQPQHF. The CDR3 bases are TGTGCCAGCAGAGGACAGGGGGCTCTGGGTCAGCCCCAGCATTTT.